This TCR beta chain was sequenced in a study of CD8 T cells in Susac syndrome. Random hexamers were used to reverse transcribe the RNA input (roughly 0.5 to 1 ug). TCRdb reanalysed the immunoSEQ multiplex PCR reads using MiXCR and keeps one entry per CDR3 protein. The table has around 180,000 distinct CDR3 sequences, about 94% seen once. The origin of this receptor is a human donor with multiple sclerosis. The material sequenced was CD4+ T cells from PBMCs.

CDR3 sequence (DNA): TGTGCCAGCAGCGAACGGACAGCCCGAGGCTATGGCTACACCTTC. Translation gives CASSERTARGYGYTF. V and J are TRBV7-9 and TRBJ1-2; D possibly corresponds to TRBD1 (6 bases). The CDR3 extends over 15 amino acids. Germline-derived CDR1 and CDR2 are SEHNR and FQNEAQ (reference sequence). The V and J ends lost 5 bases and 4 bases respectively, with 17 bases between them.